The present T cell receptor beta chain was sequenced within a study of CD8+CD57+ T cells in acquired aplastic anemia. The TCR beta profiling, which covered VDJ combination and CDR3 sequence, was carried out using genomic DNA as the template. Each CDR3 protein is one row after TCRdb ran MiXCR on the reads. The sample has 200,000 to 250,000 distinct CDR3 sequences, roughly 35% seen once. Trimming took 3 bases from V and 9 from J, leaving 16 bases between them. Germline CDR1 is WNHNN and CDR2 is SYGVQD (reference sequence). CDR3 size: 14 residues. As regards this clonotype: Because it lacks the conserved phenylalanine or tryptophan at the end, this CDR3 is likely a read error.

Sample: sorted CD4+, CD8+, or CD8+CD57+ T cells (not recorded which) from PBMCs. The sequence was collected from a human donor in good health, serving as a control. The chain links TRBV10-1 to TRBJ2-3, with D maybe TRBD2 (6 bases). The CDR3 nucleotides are TGCGCCAGCAGTGATGGTGGGGGAGGTTGGACGCAGTATCTT. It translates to CASSDGGGGWTQYL.